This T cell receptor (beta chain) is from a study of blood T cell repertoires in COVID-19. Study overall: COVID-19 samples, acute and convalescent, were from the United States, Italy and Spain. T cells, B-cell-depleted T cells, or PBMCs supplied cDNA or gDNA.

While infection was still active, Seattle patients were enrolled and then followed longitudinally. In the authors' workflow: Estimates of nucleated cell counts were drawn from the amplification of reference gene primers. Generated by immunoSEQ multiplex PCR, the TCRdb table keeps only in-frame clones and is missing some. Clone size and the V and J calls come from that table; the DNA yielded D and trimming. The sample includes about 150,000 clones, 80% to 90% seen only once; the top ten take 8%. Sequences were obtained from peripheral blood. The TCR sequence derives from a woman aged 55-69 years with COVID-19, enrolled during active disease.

CDR3 in DNA: TGCGCCAGCAGCCAAGAACTAGGAGCCCGGGACATTCAGTACTTC. As protein: CASSQELGARDIQYF. The chain couples TRBV4-3 to TRBJ2-4, with a tentative D call TRBD2 (5 bases). There are 15 residues in the CDR3. Germline lookup yields CDR1 LGHNA and CDR2 YSLEER. The germline V and J ends were trimmed by 0 bases and 8 bases, with 14 bases remaining between them.